This TCR beta chain was documented in a study of blood T cell repertoires in COVID-19. Trimming took 2 bases from V and 0 from J, leaving 8 bases between them. CDR1 and CDR2 (germline): MDHEN, SYDVKM. CDR3 size: 14 residues. This clone has more than one count but fewer than ten. Libraries were prepared by immunoSEQ multiplex PCR; TCRdb keeps only in-frame clonotypes and omits some of them. The sample includes about 220,000 clones, about four fifths of them seen just once. Material: PBMCs or T cells enriched from blood (not recorded which). The sequence derives from a woman between 40 and 55 years old who had recovered from COVID-19. This chain connects TRBV28 to TRBJ2-7; D is undetermined. The CDR3 DNA follows: TGTGCCAGCAGTTTACCTGGCAGCTCCTACGAGCAGTACTTC. Its protein is CASSLPGSSYEQYF.